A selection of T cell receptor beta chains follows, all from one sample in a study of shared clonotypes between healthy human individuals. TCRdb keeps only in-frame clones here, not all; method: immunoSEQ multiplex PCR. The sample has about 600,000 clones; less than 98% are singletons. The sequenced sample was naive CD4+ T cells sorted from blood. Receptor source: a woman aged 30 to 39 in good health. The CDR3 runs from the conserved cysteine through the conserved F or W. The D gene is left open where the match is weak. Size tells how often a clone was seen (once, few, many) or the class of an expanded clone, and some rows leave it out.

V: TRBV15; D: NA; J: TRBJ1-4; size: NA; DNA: TGTGCCACCAGCAGAGATAGGGCTAATGAAAAACTGTTTTTT; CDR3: CATSRDRANEKLFF
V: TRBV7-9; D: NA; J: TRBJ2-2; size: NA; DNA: TGTGCCAGCAGCTTAGAAGCCGCGAACACCGGGGAGCTGTTTTTT; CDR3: CASSLEAANTGELFF
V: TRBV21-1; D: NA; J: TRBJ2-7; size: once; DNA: TGTGCCAGCAGCAAAATGTCAGGACCTCCGGGACTAGCGGGAGTCGGTAGGTACGAGCAGTACTTC; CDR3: CASSKMSGPPGLAGVGRYEQYF
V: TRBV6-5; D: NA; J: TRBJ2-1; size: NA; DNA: TGTGCCAGCAGTTTACTCTCAGACAGTGAGCAGTTCTTC; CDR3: CASSLLSDSEQFF
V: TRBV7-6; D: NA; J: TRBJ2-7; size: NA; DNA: TGTGCCAGCAGGTTAGGACCGAATTCATACGAGCAGTACTTC; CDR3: CASRLGPNSYEQYF
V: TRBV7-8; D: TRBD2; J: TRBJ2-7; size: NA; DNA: TGTGCCAGCAGCGGAGGACTAGCCAAGACCTACGAGCAGTACTTC; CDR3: CASSGGLAKTYEQYF
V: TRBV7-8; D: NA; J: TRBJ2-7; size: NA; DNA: TGTGCCAGCAGCTTAGCGATGTTTCCGAGTAGTCTCTCCTACGAGCAGTACTTC; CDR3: CASSLAMFPSSLSYEQYF
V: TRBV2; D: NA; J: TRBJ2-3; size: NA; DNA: TGTGCCAGTAACTCCCCGGAGGCGGATACGCAGTATTTT; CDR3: CASNSPEADTQYF
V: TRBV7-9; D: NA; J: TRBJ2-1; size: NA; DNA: TGTGCCAGCAGCTCCCGGGGGCAACTCGGGCAGTTCTTC; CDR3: CASSSRGQLGQFF
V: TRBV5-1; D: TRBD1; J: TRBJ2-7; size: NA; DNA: TGCGCCAGCAGCTTGGCCGCAATAACAGGGGTACCGACCTACGAGCAGTACTTC; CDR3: CASSLAAITGVPTYEQYF
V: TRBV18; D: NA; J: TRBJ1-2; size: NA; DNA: TGTGCCAGCTCACCACGGACAGACTATGGCTACACCTTC; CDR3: CASSPRTDYGYTF
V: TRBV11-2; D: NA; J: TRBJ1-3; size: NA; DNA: TGTGCCAGCAGCCGCCCGCAGGGACCCTCTGGAAACACCATATATTTT; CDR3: CASSRPQGPSGNTIYF
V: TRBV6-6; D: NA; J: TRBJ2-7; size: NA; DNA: TGTGCCAGCAGCCGCGTCGGCGAGTCGCAGTACTTC; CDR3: CASSRVGESQYF
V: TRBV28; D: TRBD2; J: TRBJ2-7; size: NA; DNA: TGTGCCAGCGAGACTAGCGGGATGTATGAGCAGTACTTC; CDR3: CASETSGMYEQYF
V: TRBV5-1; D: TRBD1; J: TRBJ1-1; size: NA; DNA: TGCGCCAGCAGCTTGCGTTCCGGACAGGGATCTGAAGCTTTCTTT; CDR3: CASSLRSGQGSEAFF
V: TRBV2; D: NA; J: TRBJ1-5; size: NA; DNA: TGTGCCAGCCAAAGGGCCAATAGCAATCAGCCCCAGCATTTT; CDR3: CASQRANSNQPQHF
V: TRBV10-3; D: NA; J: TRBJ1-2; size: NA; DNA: TGTGCCATCAGTGAGTCCTCCCTTGTATGGACTGGCTACACCTTC; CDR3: CAISESSLVWTGYTF
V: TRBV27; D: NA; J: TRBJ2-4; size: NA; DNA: TGTGCCAGCAGACCTACAGGGGCCAAAAACATTCAGTACTTC; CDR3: CASRPTGAKNIQYF
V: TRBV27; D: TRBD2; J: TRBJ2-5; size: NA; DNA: TGTGCCAGCAGTGGGACTAGTTGGGAGACCCAGTACTTC; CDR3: CASSGTSWETQYF
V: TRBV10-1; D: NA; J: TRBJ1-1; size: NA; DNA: TGCGCCAGCAGTGAGTCTGGGTTTGACACTGAAGCTTTCTTT; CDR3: CASSESGFDTEAFF
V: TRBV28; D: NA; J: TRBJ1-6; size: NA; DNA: TGTGCCAGCAGGGGGACGCAGGGTCGTTCACCCCTCCACTTT; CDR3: CASRGTQGRSPLHF
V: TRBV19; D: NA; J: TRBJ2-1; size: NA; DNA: TGTGCCAGTAGTATAGGACACTCCTACAATGAGCAGTTCTTC; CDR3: CASSIGHSYNEQFF
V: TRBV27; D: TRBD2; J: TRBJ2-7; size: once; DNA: TGTGCCAGCAGCCCATTAGTAGGACTAGCGGCTTACGAGCAGTACTTC; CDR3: CASSPLVGLAAYEQYF
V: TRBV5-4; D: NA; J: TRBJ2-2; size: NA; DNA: TGTGCCAGCAGCTTAGAACCAGCCCAGAACACCGGGGAGCTGTTTTTT; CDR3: CASSLEPAQNTGELFF
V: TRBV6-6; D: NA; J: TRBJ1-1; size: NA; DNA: TGTGCCAGCAGAGGGGGACCTCTGAACACTGAAGCTTTCTTT; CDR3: CASRGGPLNTEAFF
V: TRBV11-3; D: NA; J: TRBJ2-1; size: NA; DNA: TGTGCCAGCAGCTCTCGAGTCGGGGGCCATGAGCAGTTCTTC; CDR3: CASSSRVGGHEQFF
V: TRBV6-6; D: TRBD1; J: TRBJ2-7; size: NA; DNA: TGTGCCAGCAGTTGGGGACAGGGAAGCCAGTACTTC; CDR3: CASSWGQGSQYF
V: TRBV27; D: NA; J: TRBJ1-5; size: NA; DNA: TGTGCCAGCAGTTTATCAGGGGTGAGCAATCAGCCCCAGCATTTT; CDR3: CASSLSGVSNQPQHF
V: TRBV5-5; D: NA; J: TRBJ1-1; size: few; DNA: TGTGCCAGCAGCTTGGCCGGGGACACTGAAGCTTTCTTT; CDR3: CASSLAGDTEAFF
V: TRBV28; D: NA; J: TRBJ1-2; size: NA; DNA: TGTGCCAGCAGGTCCGGGGGAGCTTACGGCTACACCTTC; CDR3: CASRSGGAYGYTF
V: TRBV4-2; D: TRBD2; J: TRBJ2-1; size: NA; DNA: TGTGCCACCTCGGGACTAGCGGGGATCTACAATGAGCAGTTCTTC; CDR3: CATSGLAGIYNEQFF
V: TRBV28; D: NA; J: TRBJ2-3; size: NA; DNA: TGTGCCAGCAGAAGGGACTCCCCCACAGGCACAGATACGCAGTATTTT; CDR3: CASRRDSPTGTDTQYF
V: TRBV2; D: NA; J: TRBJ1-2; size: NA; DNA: TGTGCCAGCAGCAGTGAGCGGGGCGGCTATGGCTACACCTTC; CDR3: CASSSERGGYGYTF
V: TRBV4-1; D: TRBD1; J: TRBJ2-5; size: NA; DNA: TGCGCCAGCAGCCACCCGACAGGGTCGGGGGAGACCCAGTACTTC; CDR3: CASSHPTGSGETQYF
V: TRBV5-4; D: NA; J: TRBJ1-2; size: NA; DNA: TGTGCCAGCAGCTTTCCAGGAGGAGGAACTATTAACTATGGCTACACCTTC; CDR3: CASSFPGGGTINYGYTF
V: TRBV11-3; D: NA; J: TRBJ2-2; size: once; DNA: TGTGCCAGCAGCTTATCAACAGGGAACACCGGGGAGCTGTTTTTT; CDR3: CASSLSTGNTGELFF
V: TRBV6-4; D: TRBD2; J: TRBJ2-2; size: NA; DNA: TGTGCCAGCAGTTCAAGCGGGGCGAACACCGGGGAGCTGTTTTTT; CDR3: CASSSSGANTGELFF
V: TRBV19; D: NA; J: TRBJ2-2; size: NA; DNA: TGTGCCAGTACCCTCCGGGTAGCGGTTAACACCGGGGAGCTGTTTTTT; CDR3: CASTLRVAVNTGELFF
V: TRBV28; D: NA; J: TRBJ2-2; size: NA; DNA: TGTGCCAGCAGGGCAACAAACACCGGGGAGCTGTTTTTT; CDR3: CASRATNTGELFF
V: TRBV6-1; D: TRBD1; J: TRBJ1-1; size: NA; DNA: TGTGCCAGCAGTGACCTGGGACAGGTGAACACTGAAGCTTTCTTT; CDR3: CASSDLGQVNTEAFF
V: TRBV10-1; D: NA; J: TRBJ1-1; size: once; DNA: TGCGCCAGCAGCGCAGGACTTGTGGCTGAAGCTTTCTTT; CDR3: CASSAGLVAEAFF
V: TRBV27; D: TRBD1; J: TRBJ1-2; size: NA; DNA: TGTGCCAGCAGGGGGCAGGGGGATTACTATGGCTACACCTTC; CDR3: CASRGQGDYYGYTF
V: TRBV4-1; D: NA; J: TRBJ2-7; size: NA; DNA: TGCGCCAGCAGCCAGGCAGGATTCTACTACGAGCAGTACTTC; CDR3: CASSQAGFYYEQYF
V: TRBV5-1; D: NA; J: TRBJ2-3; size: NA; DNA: TGCGCCAGCAGCTCGACAGCGATTGCGACAGATACGCAGTATTTT; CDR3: CASSSTAIATDTQYF
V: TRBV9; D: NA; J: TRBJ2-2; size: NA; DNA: TGTGCCAGCAGCACCCGGACGGGCGCCGGGGAGCTGTTTTTT; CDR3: CASSTRTGAGELFF
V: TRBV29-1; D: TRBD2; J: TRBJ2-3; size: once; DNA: TGCAGCGTTGAAAGCGGGAGGGGGGATACGCAGTATTTT; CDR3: CSVESGRGDTQYF
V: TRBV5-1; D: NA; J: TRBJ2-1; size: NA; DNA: TGCGCCAGCAGCCAACTGGGGGCCGGAAGCCGTGAGCAGTTCTTC; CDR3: CASSQLGAGSREQFF
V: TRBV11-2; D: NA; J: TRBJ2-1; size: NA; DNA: TGTGCCAGCAGCTTAGGGGGGGATGAGACTACCACTTTCAAGTTCTTC; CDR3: CASSLGGDETTTFKFF
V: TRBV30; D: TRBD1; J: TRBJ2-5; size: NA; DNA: TGTGCCTGGAGCGAGGGACAGGGGGCATCGGAGACCCAGTACTTC; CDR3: CAWSEGQGASETQYF
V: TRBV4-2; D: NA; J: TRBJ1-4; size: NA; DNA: TGTGCCAGCAGCCAAAATTTTCGGTCTAATGAAAAACTGTTTTTT; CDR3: CASSQNFRSNEKLFF
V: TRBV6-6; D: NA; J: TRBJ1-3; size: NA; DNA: TGTGCCAGCAGGGCGACGGACCTTAGAAACACCATATATTTT; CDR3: CASRATDLRNTIYF
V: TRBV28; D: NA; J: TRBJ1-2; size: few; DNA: TGTGCCAGCAGTTTCATCCCAGACTATGGCTACACCTTC; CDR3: CASSFIPDYGYTF
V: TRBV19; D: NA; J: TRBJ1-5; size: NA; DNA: TGTGCCAGTAGTATAGTTCCGGGGAATCAGCCCCAGCATTTT; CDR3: CASSIVPGNQPQHF
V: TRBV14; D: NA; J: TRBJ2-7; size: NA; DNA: TGTGCCAGCAGCCAAGGGCCCAGGGAATCCTACGAGCAGTACTTC; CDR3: CASSQGPRESYEQYF
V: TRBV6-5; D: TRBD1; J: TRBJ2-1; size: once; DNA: TGTGCCAGCAGCATAGGACAGGGGGCATACAATGAGCAGTTCTTC; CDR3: CASSIGQGAYNEQFF
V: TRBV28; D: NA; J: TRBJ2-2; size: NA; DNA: TGTGCCAGCAGTTTAGTAGCTCCAACGAACACCGGGGAGCTGTTTTTT; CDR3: CASSLVAPTNTGELFF
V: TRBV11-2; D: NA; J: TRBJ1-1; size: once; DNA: TGTGCCAGCAGGCCCCGGGGGGGGAGCACTGAAGCTTTCTTT; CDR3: CASRPRGGSTEAFF
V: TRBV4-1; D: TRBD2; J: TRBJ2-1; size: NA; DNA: TGCGCCAGCAGCCCACGCGACCTAGCGGGTGATCCGGTAAGCTACAATGAGCAGTTCTTC; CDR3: CASSPRDLAGDPVSYNEQFF
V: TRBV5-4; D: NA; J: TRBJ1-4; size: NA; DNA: TGTGCCAGCAGCTCGCAGGGCGCAACTAATGAAAAACTGTTTTTT; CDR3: CASSSQGATNEKLFF
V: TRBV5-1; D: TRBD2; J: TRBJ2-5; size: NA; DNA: TGCGCCTCAGCTCGGGGGGGAGAGACCCAGTACTTC; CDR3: CASARGGETQYF